The subject of this entry is one T cell receptor (beta chain). Its antigen remains unknown. The CDR3 covers 14 residues. Trimming removed 3 bases from V and 5 bases from J, with 14 bases in between. Per the germline V gene, CDR1 is SGDLS and CDR2 is YYNGEE. The data stem from a study of cytomegalovirus exposure and HLA in healthy donors. Amplification used 60 Vbeta primers and 13 Jbeta primers. Method: immunoSEQ multiplex PCR; TCRdb's copy keeps in-frame clones and lacks some. The table lists approximately 160,000 clones, 75% to 85% of them singletons. The study's findings and limits: Many donors carried some public TCRs, although rarity characterized most TCR sequences. In a later analysis, TCR beta V- and J-gene trimming showed a link to a missense DCLRE1C variant. A later analysis showed TCR association rates differing by HLA locus, peaking at DRB1 and lowest at HLA-C. CMV serostatus was the sole immune exposure data available.

Material: PBMCs. The source is a male donor in good health and CMV-seropositive. V gene TRBV9 combines with J gene TRBJ1-1; tentative D call: TRBD1 (5 bases). The DNA for the CDR3 is TGTGCCAGCAGCGGGATTGGGGGGAGAACTGAAGCTTTCTTT. Residues: CASSGIGGRTEAFF.